This paragraph reports one TCR beta chain. This beta chain lies outside the target of a library built for alpha chains; its clone size means little. One entry per CDR3 protein, called by TCRdb with MiXCR from the RT-PCR reads. This sample has several hundred distinct CDR3 sequences, with approximately 80% found just once. V lost 0 bases and J 3 bases, leaving 6 bases between the germline ends. Germline lookup yields CDR1 SGHTA and CDR2 FQGNSA. The CDR3 spans 14 residues. The rearrangement links TRBV7-2 to TRBJ2-1; D is unclear. The receptor comes from a female donor with primary Sjogren's syndrome. Sequencing was performed on memory CD4+ T cells from salivary gland. The CDR3 sequence is CASSLAASYNEQFF. In DNA form, the CDR3 reads TGTGCCAGCAGCTTAGCGGCTAGCTACAATGAGCAGTTCTTC.